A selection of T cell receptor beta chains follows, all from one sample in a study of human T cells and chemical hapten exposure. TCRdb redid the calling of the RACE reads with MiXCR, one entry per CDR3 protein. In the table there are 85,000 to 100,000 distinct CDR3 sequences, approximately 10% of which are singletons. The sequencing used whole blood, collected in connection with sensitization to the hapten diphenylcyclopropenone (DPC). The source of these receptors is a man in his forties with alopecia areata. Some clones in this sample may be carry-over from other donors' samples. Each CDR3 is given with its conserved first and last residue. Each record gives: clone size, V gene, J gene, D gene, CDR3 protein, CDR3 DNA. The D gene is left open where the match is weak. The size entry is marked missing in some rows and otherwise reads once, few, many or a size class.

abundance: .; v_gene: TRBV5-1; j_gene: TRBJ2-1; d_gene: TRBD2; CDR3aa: CASSLVVLLAGGWTYNEQFF; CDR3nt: TGCGCCAGCAGCTTAGTTGTTTTACTAGCGGGAGGATGGACCTACAATGAGCAGTTCTTC
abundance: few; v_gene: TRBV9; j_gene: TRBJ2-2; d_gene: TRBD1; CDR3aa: CASSVAGTVNTGELFF; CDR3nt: TGTGCCAGCAGCGTAGCTGGGACAGTGAACACCGGGGAGCTGTTTTTT
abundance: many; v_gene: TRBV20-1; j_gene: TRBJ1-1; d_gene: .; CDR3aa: CSARTGGAEAFF; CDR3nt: TGCAGTGCTAGGACAGGAGGTGCTGAAGCTTTCTTT
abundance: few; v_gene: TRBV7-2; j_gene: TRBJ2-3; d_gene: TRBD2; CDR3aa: CASSFVAGEPDTQYF; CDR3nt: TGTGCCAGCAGCTTCGTAGCGGGAGAACCAGATACGCAGTATTTT
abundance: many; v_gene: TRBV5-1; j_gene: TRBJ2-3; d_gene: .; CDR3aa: CASSLATTDTQYF; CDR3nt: TGCGCCAGCAGCTTGGCCACCACAGATACGCAGTATTTT
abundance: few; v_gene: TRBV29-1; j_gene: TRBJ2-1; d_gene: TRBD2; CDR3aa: CSVEVISSGIYNEQFF; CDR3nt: TGCAGCGTTGAAGTAATTTCTAGCGGGATTTACAATGAGCAGTTCTTC
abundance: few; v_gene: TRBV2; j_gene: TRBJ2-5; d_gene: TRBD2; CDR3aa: CAIRTGTRETQYF; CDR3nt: TGTGCGATACGAACCGGGACTAGAGAGACCCAGTACTTC
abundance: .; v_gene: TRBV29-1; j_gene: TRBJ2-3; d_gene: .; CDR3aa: CSVGYSASASTDTQYF; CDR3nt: TGCAGCGTTGGTTATTCGGCTAGCGCTAGCACAGATACGCAGTATTTT
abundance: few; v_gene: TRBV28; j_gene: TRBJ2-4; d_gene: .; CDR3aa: CASTPASKKNIQYF; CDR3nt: TGTGCCAGCACTCCCGCGTCCAAGAAAAACATTCAGTACTTC
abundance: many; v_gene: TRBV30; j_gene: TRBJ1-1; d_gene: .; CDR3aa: CAWSWGVGGMNTEAFF; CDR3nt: TGTGCCTGGAGTTGGGGGGTTGGGGGAATGAACACTGAAGCTTTCTTT
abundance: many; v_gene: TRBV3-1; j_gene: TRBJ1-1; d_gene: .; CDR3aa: CASSQSGGSEAFF; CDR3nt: TGTGCCAGCAGCCAGTCCGGGGGGTCGGAAGCTTTCTTT
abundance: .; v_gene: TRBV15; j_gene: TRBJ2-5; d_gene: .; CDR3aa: CATSRDREEYETQYF; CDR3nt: TGTGCCACCAGCAGGGATAGAGAGGAGTACGAGACCCAGTACTTC
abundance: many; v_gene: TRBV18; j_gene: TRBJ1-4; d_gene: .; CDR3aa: CASSQGSDEKLFF; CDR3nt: TGTGCCAGCTCACAGGGGTCGGATGAAAAACTGTTTTTT
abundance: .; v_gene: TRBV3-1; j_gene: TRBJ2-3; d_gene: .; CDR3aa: CASSFQGSDTQYF; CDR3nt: TGTGCCAGCAGCTTCCAGGGGTCAGATACGCAGTATTTT
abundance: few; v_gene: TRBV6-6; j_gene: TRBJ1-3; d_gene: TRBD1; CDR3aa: CASSYGGQGEVSGNTIYF; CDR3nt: TGTGCCAGCAGTTATGGCGGACAGGGGGAAGTCTCTGGAAACACCATATATTTT
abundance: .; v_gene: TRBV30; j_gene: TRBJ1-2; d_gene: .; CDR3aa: CAWSVGRNYGYTF; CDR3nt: TGTGCCTGGAGTGTCGGCAGGAACTATGGCTACACCTTC
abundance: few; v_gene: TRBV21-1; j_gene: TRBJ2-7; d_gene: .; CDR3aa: CASSKVGLATNYEQYF; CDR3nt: TGTGCCAGCAGCAAAGTTGGTCTAGCGACTAACTACGAGCAGTACTTC
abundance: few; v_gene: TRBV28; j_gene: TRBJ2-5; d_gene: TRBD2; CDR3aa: CASSRGAGGPRGTQYF; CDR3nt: TGTGCCAGCTCCCGAGGGGCGGGAGGGCCCCGAGGGACCCAGTACTTC
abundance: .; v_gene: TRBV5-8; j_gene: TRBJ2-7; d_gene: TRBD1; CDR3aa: CASSWGQGLYEQYF; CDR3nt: TGTGCCAGCAGCTGGGGACAGGGACTTTACGAGCAGTACTTC
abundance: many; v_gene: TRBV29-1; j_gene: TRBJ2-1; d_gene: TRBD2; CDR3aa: CSAVGLLAGNEQFF; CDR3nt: TGCAGCGCCGTGGGACTTTTAGCGGGGAATGAGCAGTTCTTC
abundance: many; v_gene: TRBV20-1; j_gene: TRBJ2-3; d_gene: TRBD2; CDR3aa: CSAFLAGLDTQYF; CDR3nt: TGCAGTGCTTTCCTAGCGGGCTTAGATACGCAGTATTTT
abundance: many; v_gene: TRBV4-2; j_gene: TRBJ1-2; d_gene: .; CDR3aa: CASSQDRGAGGGYTF; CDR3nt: TGTGCCAGCAGCCAAGATCGAGGGGCCGGGGGTGGCTACACCTTC